Included here is one T cell receptor beta chain sequence, with context. The table came from immunoSEQ multiplex PCR; TCRdb's copy has only in-frame clones and leaves some out. The sample consists of roughly 1,000,000 clones, 75% to 80% of them appearing once. Germline CDR1 is MNHEY and CDR2 is SMNVEV (reference sequence). Trimming left V 6 bases short and J 3 bases short, with 12 bases between. CDR3 length: 13 residues. These data come from a study of shared clonotypes between healthy human individuals. Source material: memory CD4+ T cells from PBMCs. Regarding subset: CD45RA-negative fraction. The receptor comes from a man aged 18 to 29 in good health. Some clones in this sample may be carry-over from other donors' samples. The chain joins TRBV27 to TRBJ2-7; D not certain. The CDR3 region has the DNA TGTGCCAGCAGATACGGACGGAACTACGAGCAGTACTTC. It is translated as CASRYGRNYEQYF.